The clone carrying this T cell receptor beta chain was found many times. Amplification from RNA transcripts yielded the TCR beta CDR3 regions. Second-round multiplex PCR followed a first-round RT-PCR using HTBI primers. TCRdb used MiXCR to reprocess the multiplex PCR reads, holding one entry per CDR3 protein. Seen here are under 250,000 distinct CDR3 sequences, 20% to 25% observed once, and the top ten hold 35% to 55%. This sample was taken from a study of Graves' ophthalmopathy and Graves' hyperthyroidism. Specimen: peripheral blood. The source is a woman between 45 and 65 years old with Graves' ophthalmopathy.

The CDR3 DNA reads TGTGCCAGCCGTCACACCAATTTAATGAACACTGAAGCTTTCTTT. This codes for CASRHTNLMNTEAFF. This rearrangement joins TRBV12-3 or TRBV12-4 to TRBJ1-1; D remains unclear. The CDR3 sequence is 15 residues long. Trimming removed 8 bases from V and 0 bases from J, with 16 bases in between.